The 19 T cell receptor beta chains given below trace back to one sample, sequenced in a study of blood T cell repertoires in COVID-19. Only in-frame clones appear in the TCRdb table, and some are missing; sequencing was by immunoSEQ multiplex PCR. The repertoire holds roughly 250,000 clones, with approximately 85% as singletons. Sample: peripheral blood. These receptors were taken from a human donor with COVID-19, enrolled during active disease. The donor label of this sample is uncertain.

The chain has TRBV11-2 and TRBJ2-3, with D possibly being TRBD1 (6 bases). The ends were cut back, 5 bases at V and 7 bases at J, with 13 bases in the middle. This CDR3 spans 13 amino acids. Germline CDR1 is SGHAT and CDR2 is FQNNGV. CDR3: CASSPQGRNTQYF. The CDR3 DNA reads as TGTGCCAGCAGCCCCCAGGGGCGGAATACGCAGTATTTT.

The rearrangement joins TRBV7-6 to TRBJ2-7; 7 nucleotides match TRBD2. The CDR3 covers 15 residues. Germline CDR1 is SGHVS and CDR2 is FNYEAQ. V lost 2 bases, J lost 1 base, and 5 bases stayed unmatched. The CDR3 nucleotides are TGTGCCAGCAGCTTATCGGGCGGGAGTTCCTACGAGCAGTACTTC. Its translation: CASSLSGGSSYEQYF.

The V call is TRBV10-3, the J call TRBJ1-2; D is possibly TRBD1 (5 bases). CDR3 length equals 12 residues. V lost 5 bases and J lost 9, with 13 bases in between. Germline CDR1 ENHRY, CDR2 SYGVKD. The CDR3 nucleotides are TGTGCCATCAGTACTCTCAGGGAAAGCTACACCTTC. As protein: CAISTLRESYTF.

The gene calls are TRBV28 and TRBJ2-7; 7 positions match TRBD1. This CDR3 comprises 13 residues. The germline V gene has CDR1 MDHEN and CDR2 SYDVKM. V trimming: 4 bases; J trimming: 6 bases; junction bases outside the gene matches: 6. CDR3 sequence (DNA): TGTGCCAGCAGTTCTACCGGGACAGCCGAGCAGTACTTC. Its protein product is CASSSTGTAEQYF.

This chain connects TRBV11-3 to TRBJ2-1, with 7 positions matching TRBD2. CDR1 and CDR2 from the germline V gene are SGHNT and YENEEA. This CDR3 comprises 15 residues. Trimming at V came to 1 base and at J to 5 bases, leaving 5 bases not matched to a gene. The CDR3 reads CASSLGGSGHNEQFF. Written as DNA, the CDR3 is TGTGCCAGCAGCTTAGGGGGTAGCGGGCACAATGAGCAGTTCTTC.

This chain joins TRBV5-1 and TRBJ1-1; a weak D match, TRBD1 (6 bases). Germline values: CDR1 SGHRS, CDR2 YFSETQ. Between the trimmed V and J ends, which lost 3 bases and 0 bases, there was a span of 9 bases. The CDR3 contains 14 residues. The chain's CDR3 is CASSSTGLNTEAFF. The CDR3 DNA sequence: TGCGCCAGCAGCTCGACAGGCCTGAACACTGAAGCTTTCTTT.

The chain uses TRBV3-1 (or the pseudogene TRBV3-2) and TRBJ1-1, with D perhaps matching TRBD1 (6 bases). This CDR3 has 19 residues. Germline V CDR1 and CDR2: LGHDT, YNNKEL (reference sequence). The V end lost 2 bases, the J end lost 1 base, and 23 bases lay between the germline ends. The CDR3 sequence is CASSQWGGQGTVRNTEAFF. The CDR3 DNA reads TGTGCCAGCAGCCAATGGGGAGGGCAGGGGACGGTTCGGAACACTGAAGCTTTCTTT.

The chain is built from TRBV21-1 and TRBJ1-3; the table's D gene call, TRBD1, was not cross checked with the DNA. TRBV21-1 has pseudogene status. The length of the CDR3 is 21 residues. CDR3 in amino acids: CASSPPGPRDRYRNSGNTIYF. In nucleotides, the CDR3 is TGTGCCAGCAGCCCTCCCGGTCCGCGGGACAGGTATAGAAACTCTGGAAACACCATATATTTT.

V gene TRBV19 combines with J gene TRBJ2-7; perhaps TRBD1 as D (5 bases). In germline, CDR1 is LNHDA, CDR2 SQIVND (reference sequence). V was cut by 5 bases and J by 0 bases, with 26 bases left in between. The CDR3 extends over 19 amino acids. The CDR3, as DNA: TGTGCCAGTAGTTTAAGGGGCCAGGGTTCTATGATTACCTCCTACGAGCAGTACTTC. Translating it yields CASSLRGQGSMITSYEQYF.

This chain links TRBV6-2 or TRBV6-3 with TRBJ2-7; TRBD2 aligns across 13 bases. The CDR3 extends over 15 amino acids. Germline V CDR1 and CDR2: MNHEY, SVGEGT. The V and J ends lost 6 bases and 6 bases, in that order; junction bases with no gene match: 8. The CDR3 sequence: CASSSGLAGVFEQYF. CDR3 sequence (DNA): TGTGCCAGCAGCTCAGGACTAGCGGGAGTGTTCGAGCAGTACTTC.

The chain couples TRBV28 to TRBJ1-1; a weak D match, TRBD1 (5 bases). The V gene's germline CDR1 is MDHEN and CDR2 SYDVKM. The V end was cut by 5 bases, the J end by 5 bases, with 18 bases between. CDR3 length: 15 amino acids. The chain's CDR3 is CASSEPLQGFTEAFF. In DNA form, the CDR3 reads TGTGCCAGCAGTGAACCCCTTCAGGGATTTACTGAAGCTTTCTTT.

This clone was counted once. The rearrangement links TRBV19 to TRBJ1-1; 7 bases align to TRBD1. The CDR3 spans 13 residues. J gave up 3 bases and V 5 bases, and 3 bases lay outside the gene matches. CDR1 is LNHDA and CDR2 is SQIVND in the germline V gene (reference sequence). The CDR3 region is CASSLTGDTEAFF. The CDR3, as DNA: TGTGCCAGTAGTTTAACAGGGGACACTGAAGCTTTCTTT. Full variable domain (outside the CDR3, taken from reference TRBV19 and TRBJ1-1): DGGITQSPKYLFRKEGQNVTLSCEQNLNHDAMYWYRQDPGQGLRLIYYSQIVNDFQKGDIAEGYSVSREKKESFPLTVTSAQKNPTAFYLCASSLTGDTEAFFGQGTRLTVV.

J is TRBJ1-4 and V is TRBV28, with D possibly matching TRBD1 (5 bases). Germline CDR1 reads MDHEN; CDR2 reads SYDVKM. The CDR3 sequence is 17 residues long. The V end was cut by 2 bases, the J end by 3 bases, with 16 bases between. This chain's CDR3 is CASSLRSGGAPNEKLFF. The CDR3 region has the DNA TGTGCCAGCAGTTTACGGTCCGGAGGGGCGCCTAATGAAAAACTGTTTTTT.

This clone was observed once. The CDR3 DNA sequence: TGTGCCAGCAGCACCTTCGACAGGGCACTCCTCGCCGAGCAGTACTTC. Translating gives CASSTFDRALLAEQYF. The rearrangement links TRBV5-4 to TRBJ2-7; 7 nucleotides agree with TRBD1. This CDR3 has 16 residues. CDR1 is SGHNT, CDR2 YYREEE, per germline (reference sequence). The J segment lost 6 bases and the V segment lost 4 bases, leaving 16 bases of the junction unmatched.

This clone occurred a few times. The chain combines TRBV19 with TRBJ1-2, with 7 bases identical to TRBD1. Unmatched junction bases numbered 23, after V lost 8 bases and J lost 5 bases. Germline lookup yields CDR1 LNHDA and CDR2 SQIVND (reference sequence). There are 18 residues in the CDR3. DNA of the CDR3: TGTGCCAGTGGTCCACCCTACCAGGAGACAGGGAGATTATATGGCTACACCTTC. The encoded protein is CASGPPYQETGRLYGYTF.

The chain carries TRBV5-5 and TRBJ2-3, with no clear D. The CDR3 has 14 amino acids. Per the germline V gene, CDR1 is SGHKS and CDR2 is YYEKEE (reference sequence). The V and J ends lost 0 bases and 2 bases respectively, with 7 bases between them. CDR3 coding DNA: TGTGCCAGCAGCTTGGGTTTCTCCACAGATACGCAGTATTTT. This translates into CASSLGFSTDTQYF.

V gene TRBV6-5 combines with J gene TRBJ1-1, with TRBD1 identical over 8 bases. Unmatched junction bases numbered 10, after V lost 7 bases and J lost 3 bases. CDR1 and CDR2 from the germline V gene are MNHEY and SVGAGI. This CDR3 has 15 residues. This CDR3 is CASNRRTGSHTEAFF. CDR3 DNA sequence: TGTGCCAGCAATCGCAGGACAGGGTCGCACACTGAAGCTTTCTTT.

The chain couples TRBV2 to TRBJ1-3; 7 bases fit TRBD1. This CDR3 spans 14 amino acids. The germline gives CDR1 SNHLY, CDR2 FYNNEI. J gave up 2 bases and V 6 bases, and 4 bases lay outside the gene matches. The chain's CDR3 is CASRDRDAGNTIYF. CDR3 sequence (DNA): TGTGCCAGCAGAGACAGGGACGCTGGAAACACCATATATTTT.

In this sample, this clone turned up once. J is TRBJ2-1 and V is TRBV6-4; D is undetermined. The length of the CDR3 is 13 residues. CDR1 MRHNA and CDR2 SNTAGT come from the germline V gene. Trimming left V 10 bases short and J 2 bases short, with 12 bases between. CDR3 protein: CATAIEAYNEQFF. The CDR3 DNA is TGTGCCACCGCAATCGAGGCCTACAATGAGCAGTTCTTC.